This TCR beta chain stems from a study of neurological immune-mediated disorders. TCRdb redid the calling of the 5' RACE reads with MiXCR, one entry per CDR3 protein. Of under 80,000 distinct CDR3 sequences listed, under 5.5% were seen once; the top ten hold roughly 3.4%. This clonotype has a single count. Material for sequencing was PBMCs. The source is a woman in her forties or fifties with multiple sclerosis.

The DNA of the CDR3 is TGTGCCAGCAGTTTAAACAGGGCTTCCACTGAAGCTTTCTTT. Protein: CASSLNRASTEAFF. The rearrangement links TRBV12-3 or TRBV12-4 to TRBJ1-1, with a possible D match to TRBD1 (6 bases). V shed 2 bases and J shed 4 bases, with 11 bases lying between them. This CDR3 contains 14 residues.